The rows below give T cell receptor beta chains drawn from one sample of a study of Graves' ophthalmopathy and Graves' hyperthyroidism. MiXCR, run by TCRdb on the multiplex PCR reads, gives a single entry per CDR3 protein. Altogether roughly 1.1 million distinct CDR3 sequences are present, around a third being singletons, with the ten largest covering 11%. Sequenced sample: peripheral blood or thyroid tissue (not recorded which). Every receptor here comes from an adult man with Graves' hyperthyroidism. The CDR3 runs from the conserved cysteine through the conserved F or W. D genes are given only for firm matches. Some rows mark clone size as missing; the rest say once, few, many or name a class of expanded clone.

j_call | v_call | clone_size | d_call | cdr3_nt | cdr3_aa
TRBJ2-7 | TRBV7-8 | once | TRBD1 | TGTGCCAGCACCCCCAGGGGGTTTGACGAGCAGTACTTC | CASTPRGFDEQYF
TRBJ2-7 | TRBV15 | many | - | TGTGCCACCAGCAGAGGGACGGTTGTGGAGCAGTACTTC | CATSRGTVVEQYF
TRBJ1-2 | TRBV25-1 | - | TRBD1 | TGTGCCAGCAGAGACAGGGGGCCCTATGGCTACACCTTC | CASRDRGPYGYTF
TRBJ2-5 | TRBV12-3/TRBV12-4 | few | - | TGTGCCAGCAGTAAACCGGGACCACAAGAGACCCAGTACTTC | CASSKPGPQETQYF
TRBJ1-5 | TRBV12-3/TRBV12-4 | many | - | TGTGCCAGCAGTTATTCCCACCGGGATCAGCCCCAGCATTTT | CASSYSHRDQPQHF
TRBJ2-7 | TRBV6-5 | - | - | TGTGCCAGCAGTTACTCGTTGAACGAGCAGTACTTC | CASSYSLNEQYF
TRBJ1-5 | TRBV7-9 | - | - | TGTGCCAGCAGCCAAGATTTCCCGGTTAGCAATCAGCCCCAGCATTTT | CASSQDFPVSNQPQHF
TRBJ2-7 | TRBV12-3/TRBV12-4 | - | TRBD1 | TGTGCCAGCAGGAAAGGACAGGTTCTCTCCTACGAGCAGTACTTC | CASRKGQVLSYEQYF
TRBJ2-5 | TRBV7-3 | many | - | TGTGCCAGCAGCCCAGTCGCGACTGGGGAGACCCAGTACTTC | CASSPVATGETQYF
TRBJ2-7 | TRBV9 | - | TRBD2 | TGTGCCAGCAGCGGGGGGGGGACTAGGGAAACCGAGCAGTACTTC | CASSGGGTRETEQYF
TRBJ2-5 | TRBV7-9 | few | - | TGTGCCAGCACCCCCCGAGAGGGACAAGAGACCCAGTACTTC | CASTPREGQETQYF
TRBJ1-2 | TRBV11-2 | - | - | TGCGCCAGCACAGGAAACTGTGGCTACACCTTC | CASTGNCGYTF
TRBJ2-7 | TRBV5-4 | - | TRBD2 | TGTGCCAGCAGCTTGGCTGTTAGCGGGAGTCCCGAGCAGTACTTC | CASSLAVSGSPEQYF
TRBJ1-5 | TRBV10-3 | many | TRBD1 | TGTGCCATCAGTGCGACAGGGTCAAATCAGCCCCAGCATTTT | CAISATGSNQPQHF
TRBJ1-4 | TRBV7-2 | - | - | TGTGCCAGCAGCTTAGCGAGGACATCTGAAAAACTGTTCTTT | CASSLARTSEKLFF
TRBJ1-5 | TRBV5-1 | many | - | TGCGCCAGCAGCTTGGAGGGGACTCAGCCCCAGCATTTT | CASSLEGTQPQHF
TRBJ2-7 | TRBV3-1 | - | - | TGTGCCAGCAGCCGACTCAGAGACGAGCAGTACTTC | CASSRLRDEQYF
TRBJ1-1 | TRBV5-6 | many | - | TGTGCCAGTAAAGAACATGGTTTGAACACTGAAGCTTTCTTT | CASKEHGLNTEAFF
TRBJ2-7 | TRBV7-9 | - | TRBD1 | TGTGCCAGCAGCTTAGATTCCGGGACAGCCTACGAGCAGTACTTC | CASSLDSGTAYEQYF
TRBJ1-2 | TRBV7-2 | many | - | TGTGCCAGCAGCGCACGGGGGGATGGCTACACCTTC | CASSARGDGYTF
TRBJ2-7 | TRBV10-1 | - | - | TGCGCCAGCAGTGGGCCTGCAAGGAGGGACGGTTGGAGCGAGCAGTACTTC | CASSGPARRDGWSEQYF
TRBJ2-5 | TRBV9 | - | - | TGTGCCAGCAGCCCAGATTCGGGGACAAAAGAGACCCAGTACTTC | CASSPDSGTKETQYF
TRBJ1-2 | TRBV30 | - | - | TGTGCCTGGAGTGGGGGTTGGTCGACTGGCTACACCTTC | CAWSGGWSTGYTF
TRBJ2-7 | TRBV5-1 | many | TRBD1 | TGCGCCAGCAGCTTGGGAGGACAGGGGACAGGGGAGCAGTACTTC | CASSLGGQGTGEQYF
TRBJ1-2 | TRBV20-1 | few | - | TGCAGTGCTCTCCACCGGGAGTTTAACTATGGCTACACCTTC | CSALHREFNYGYTF
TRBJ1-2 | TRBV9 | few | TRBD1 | TGTGCCAGCAGCGTCCTAACAGGGGGCGCTGGCGGCTACACCTTC | CASSVLTGGAGGYTF
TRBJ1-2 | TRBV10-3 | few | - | TGTGCCATCAGGGGGGACGGAGCGGGGTATGGCTACACCTTC | CAIRGDGAGYGYTF
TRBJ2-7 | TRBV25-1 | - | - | TGTGCCAGGGATGCCTACGAGCAGTACTTC | CARDAYEQYF
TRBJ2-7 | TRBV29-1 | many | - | TGCAGCGTTGGCTTCGGGCATTCTGGCTACGAGCAGTACTTC | CSVGFGHSGYEQYF